Below are 5 T cell receptor beta chains sequenced from a single sample in a study of blood T cell repertoires in COVID-19. The assay was immunoSEQ multiplex PCR, and TCRdb's table has in-frame clones only and misses some. The sample consists of 250,000 or so clones, roughly 86% of them appearing once. The source material was PBMCs or T cells enriched from blood (not recorded which). The source is a woman between 18 and 30 years old who had recovered from COVID-19.

The V gene is TRBV19, the J gene TRBJ1-5; D is unclear. Germline V gene data show CDR1 as LNHDA and CDR2 as SQIVND (reference sequence). The length of the CDR3 is 14 residues. Trimming cost V 5 bases and J 0 bases, with 8 bases left between them. The CDR3 DNA follows: TGTGCCAGTAGTCCGGGTTCTAGCAATCAGCCCCAGCATTTT. This gives the protein CASSPGSSNQPQHF.

The chain joins TRBV4-1 to TRBJ2-7; TRBD1 matches 9 bases. The trim removed 6 bases at V and 1 base at J, leaving 10 bases unmatched. Per germline, CDR1 MGHRA and CDR2 YSYEKL. The CDR3 contains 16 residues. CDR3 amino acids: CASSQNRGRGSYEQYF. Here the CDR3 DNA reads TGCGCCAGCAGTCAAAACAGGGGGCGAGGATCCTACGAGCAGTACTTC.

J is TRBJ2-1 and V is TRBV5-4; 8 nucleotides match TRBD2. V was pared by 1 base and J by 5 bases, with 2 bases of the junction left unmatched. The CDR3 has 14 residues. Germline CDR1 reads SGHNT; CDR2 reads YYREEE (reference sequence). The CDR3 spells CASSLTLADNEQFF. The CDR3 bases are TGTGCCAGCAGCTTGACACTAGCGGACAATGAGCAGTTCTTC.

The V call is TRBV5-1, the J call TRBJ2-5; 7 bases are shared with TRBD2. J was trimmed by 3 bases and V by 3 bases; bases with no gene match: 8. There are 15 residues in the CDR3. Germline V gene data show CDR1 as SGHRS and CDR2 as YFSETQ. The CDR3 protein is CASSWSGATEETQYF. The CDR3 nucleotides are TGCGCCAGCAGCTGGAGCGGGGCCACCGAAGAGACCCAGTACTTC.

This chain links TRBV5-5 with TRBJ2-3, with a possible D match to TRBD1 (6 bases). The CDR3 sequence is 13 residues long. Looked up from germline, CDR1 is SGHKS and CDR2 is YYEKEE (reference sequence). V lost 4 bases and J 4 bases, leaving 10 bases between the germline ends. CDR3 DNA sequence: TGTGCCAGCAGCACCAACAGGGCAGATACGCAGTATTTT. Translating gives CASSTNRADTQYF.